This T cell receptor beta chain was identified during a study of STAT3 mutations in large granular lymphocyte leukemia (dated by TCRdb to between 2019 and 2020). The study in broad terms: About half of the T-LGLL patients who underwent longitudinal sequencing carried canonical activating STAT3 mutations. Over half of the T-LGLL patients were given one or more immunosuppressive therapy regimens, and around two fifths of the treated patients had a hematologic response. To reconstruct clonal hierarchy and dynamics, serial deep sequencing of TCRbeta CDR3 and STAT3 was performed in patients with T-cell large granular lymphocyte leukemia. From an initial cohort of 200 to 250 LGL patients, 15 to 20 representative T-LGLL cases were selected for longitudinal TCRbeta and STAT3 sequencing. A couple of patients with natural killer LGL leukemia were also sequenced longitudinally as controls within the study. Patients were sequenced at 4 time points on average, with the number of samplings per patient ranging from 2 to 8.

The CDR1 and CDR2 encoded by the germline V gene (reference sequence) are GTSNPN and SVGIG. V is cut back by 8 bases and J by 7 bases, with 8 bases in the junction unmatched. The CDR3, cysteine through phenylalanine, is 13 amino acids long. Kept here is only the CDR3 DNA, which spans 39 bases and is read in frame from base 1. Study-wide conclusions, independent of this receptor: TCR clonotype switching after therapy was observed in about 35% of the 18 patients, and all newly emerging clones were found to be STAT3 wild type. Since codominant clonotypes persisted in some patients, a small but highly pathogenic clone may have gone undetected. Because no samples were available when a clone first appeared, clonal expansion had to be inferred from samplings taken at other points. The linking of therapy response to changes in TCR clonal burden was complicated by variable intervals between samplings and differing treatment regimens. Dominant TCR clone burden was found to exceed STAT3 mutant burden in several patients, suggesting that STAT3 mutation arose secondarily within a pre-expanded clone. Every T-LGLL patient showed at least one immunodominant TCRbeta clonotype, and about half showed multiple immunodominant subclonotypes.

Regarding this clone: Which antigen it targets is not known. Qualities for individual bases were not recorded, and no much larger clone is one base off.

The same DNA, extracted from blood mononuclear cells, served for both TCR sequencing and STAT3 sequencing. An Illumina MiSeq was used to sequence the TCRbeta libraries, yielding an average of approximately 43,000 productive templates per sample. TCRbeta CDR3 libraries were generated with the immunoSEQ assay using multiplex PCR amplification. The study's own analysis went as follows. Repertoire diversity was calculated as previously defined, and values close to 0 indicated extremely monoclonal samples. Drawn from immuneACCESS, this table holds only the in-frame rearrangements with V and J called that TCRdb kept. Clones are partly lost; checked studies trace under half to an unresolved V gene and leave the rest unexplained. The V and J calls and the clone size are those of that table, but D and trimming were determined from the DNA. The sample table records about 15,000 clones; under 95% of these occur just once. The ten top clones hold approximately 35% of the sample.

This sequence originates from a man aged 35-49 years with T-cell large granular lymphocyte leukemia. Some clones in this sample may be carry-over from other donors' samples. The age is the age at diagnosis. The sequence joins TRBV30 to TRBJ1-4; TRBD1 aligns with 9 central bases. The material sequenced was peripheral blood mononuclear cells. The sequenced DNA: TGTGCCCTCGGACAGGGGCTCAGTGAAAAACTGTTTTTT. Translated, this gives CALGQGLSEKLFF.